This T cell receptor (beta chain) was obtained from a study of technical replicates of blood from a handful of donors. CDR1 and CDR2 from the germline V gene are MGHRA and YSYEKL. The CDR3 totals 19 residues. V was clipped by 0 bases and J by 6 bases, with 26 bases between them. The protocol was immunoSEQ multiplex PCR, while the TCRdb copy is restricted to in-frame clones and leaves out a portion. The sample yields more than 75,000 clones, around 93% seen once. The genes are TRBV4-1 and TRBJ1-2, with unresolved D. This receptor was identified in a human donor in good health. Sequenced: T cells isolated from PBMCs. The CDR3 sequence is CASSQEVRERLTTYDGYTF. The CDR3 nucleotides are TGCGCCAGCAGCCAAGAAGTGCGGGAAAGATTAACGACGTACGATGGCTACACCTTC.